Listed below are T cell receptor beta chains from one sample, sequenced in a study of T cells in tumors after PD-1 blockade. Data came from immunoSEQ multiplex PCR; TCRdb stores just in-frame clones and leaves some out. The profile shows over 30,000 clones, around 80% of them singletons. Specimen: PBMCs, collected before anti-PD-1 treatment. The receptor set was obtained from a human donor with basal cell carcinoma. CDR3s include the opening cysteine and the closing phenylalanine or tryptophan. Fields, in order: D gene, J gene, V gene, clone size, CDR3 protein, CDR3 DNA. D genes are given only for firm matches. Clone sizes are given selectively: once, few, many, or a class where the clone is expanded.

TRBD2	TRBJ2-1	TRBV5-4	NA	CASSPGTSRNEQFF	TGTGCCAGCAGCCCAGGGACTAGTCGGAATGAGCAGTTCTTC
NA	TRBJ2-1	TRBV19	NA	CASSIARNSYNEQFF	TGTGCCAGTAGTATAGCCAGAAACTCCTACAATGAGCAGTTCTTC
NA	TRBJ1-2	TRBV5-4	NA	CASSLGDNEGYTF	TGTGCCAGCAGCTTGGGAGACAATGAGGGCTACACCTTC
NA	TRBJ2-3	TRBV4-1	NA	CASSLFGDPQYF	TGCGCCAGCAGCCTCTTTGGGGATCCGCAGTATTTT
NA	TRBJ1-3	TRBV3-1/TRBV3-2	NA	CASSQAMALGNTIYF	TGTGCCAGCAGCCAAGCGATGGCCCTAGGAAACACCATATATTTT
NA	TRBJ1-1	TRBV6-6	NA	CASSYSIRLNTEAFF	TGTGCCAGCAGTTACTCGATACGGCTGAACACTGAAGCTTTCTTT
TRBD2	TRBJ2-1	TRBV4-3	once	CASSRLAGGDEQFF	TGCGCCAGCAGCCGACTAGCGGGGGGGGATGAGCAGTTCTTC
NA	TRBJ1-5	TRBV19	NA	CASSLPPSGLRPQHF	TGTGCCAGTAGTTTGCCCCCCAGCGGACTGCGGCCCCAGCATTTT
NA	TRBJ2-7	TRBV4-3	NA	CASSQGRDVSYEQYF	TGCGCCAGCAGCCAAGGGAGGGACGTCTCCTACGAGCAGTACTTC
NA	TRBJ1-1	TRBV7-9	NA	CASTQSVNTEAFF	TGTGCCAGCACCCAGTCCGTGAACACTGAAGCTTTCTTT
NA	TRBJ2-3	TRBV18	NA	CASSLGVADTQYF	TGTGCCAGCTCCTTAGGAGTCGCAGATACGCAGTATTTT
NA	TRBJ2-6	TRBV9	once	CASSVATRESGANVLTF	TGTGCCAGCAGCGTAGCTACGAGGGAATCTGGGGCCAACGTCCTGACTTTC
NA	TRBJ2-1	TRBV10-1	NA	CASSSDTTNEQFF	TGCGCCAGCAGCTCCGACACGACCAATGAGCAGTTCTTC
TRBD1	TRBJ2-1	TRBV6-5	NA	CASIGTGGYNEQFF	TGTGCCAGCATAGGGACAGGAGGATACAATGAGCAGTTCTTC
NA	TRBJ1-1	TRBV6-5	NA	CASRARGLEAFF	TGTGCCAGCAGGGCCCGGGGGCTTGAAGCTTTCTTT
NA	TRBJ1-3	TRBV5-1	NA	CASSLASSSGNTIYF	TGCGCCAGCAGCTTGGCCTCTAGCTCTGGAAACACCATATATTTT
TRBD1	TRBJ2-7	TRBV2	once	CASGQGAAYEQYF	TGTGCCAGCGGACAGGGGGCTGCCTACGAGCAGTACTTC
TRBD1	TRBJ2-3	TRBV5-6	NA	CASRTTGGTDTQYF	TGTGCCAGCAGAACGACAGGGGGCACAGATACGCAGTATTTT
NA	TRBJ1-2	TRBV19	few	CASEITGSYGYTF	TGTGCCAGCGAAATCACAGGGTCGTATGGCTACACCTTC
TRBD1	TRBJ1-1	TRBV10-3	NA	CAISWDREGREAFF	TGTGCCATCAGTTGGGACAGGGAGGGCCGTGAAGCTTTCTTT
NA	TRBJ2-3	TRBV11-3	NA	CASSPRGPSTDTQYF	TGTGCCAGCAGCCCACGGGGACCCAGCACAGATACGCAGTATTTT
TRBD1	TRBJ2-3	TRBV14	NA	CASSLWTGGDTQYF	TGTGCCAGCAGCCTTTGGACAGGCGGAGATACGCAGTATTTT
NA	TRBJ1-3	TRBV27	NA	CASFGPSGNTIYF	TGTGCCAGCTTTGGTCCCTCTGGAAACACCATATATTTT
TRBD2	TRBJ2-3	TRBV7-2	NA	CASSLVGGGNTDTQYF	TGTGCCAGCAGCTTAGTCGGCGGGGGAAACACAGATACGCAGTATTTT
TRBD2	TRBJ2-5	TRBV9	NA	CASSTSGRGGRETQYF	TGTGCCAGCAGTACTAGCGGGAGAGGGGGGCGAGAGACCCAGTACTTC
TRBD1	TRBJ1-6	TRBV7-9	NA	CASSGPGTVFSYNSPLHF	TGTGCCAGCTCCGGTCCCGGGACAGTTTTCTCCTATAATTCACCCCTCCACTTT
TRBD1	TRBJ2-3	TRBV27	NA	CASSLFPLPFGLETGITDTQYF	TGTGCCAGCAGTTTATTCCCTCTGCCTTTCGGTCTTGAGACAGGGATTACAGATACGCAGTATTTT
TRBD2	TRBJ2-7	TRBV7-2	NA	CASSLVSGILDEQYF	TGTGCCAGCAGCTTAGTTAGCGGGATTCTGGACGAGCAGTACTTC
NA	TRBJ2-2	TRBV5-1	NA	CASTTGTLTNTGELFF	TGCGCCAGCACAACGGGGACCCTCACGAACACCGGGGAGCTGTTTTTT
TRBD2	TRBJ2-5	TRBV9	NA	CASSSATSGGPYQETQYF	TGTGCCAGCAGCTCCGCGACTAGCGGGGGTCCTTACCAAGAGACCCAGTACTTC
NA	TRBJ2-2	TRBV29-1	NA	CSVDAGTGELFF	TGCAGCGTTGACGCGGGGACCGGGGAGCTGTTTTTT
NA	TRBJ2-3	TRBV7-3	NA	CASSLSGWGTDTQYF	TGTGCCAGCAGCTTAAGCGGGTGGGGCACAGATACGCAGTATTTT
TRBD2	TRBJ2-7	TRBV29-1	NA	CSVQPGGSSYEQYF	TGCAGCGTCCAGCCGGGGGGAAGCTCCTACGAGCAGTACTTC
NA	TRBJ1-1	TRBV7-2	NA	CASSPRGKDTEAFF	TGTGCCAGCAGCCCTAGGGGTAAGGACACTGAAGCTTTCTTT
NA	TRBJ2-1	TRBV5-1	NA	CASSPSRLDEQFF	TGCGCCAGCAGCCCTAGCCGATTGGATGAGCAGTTCTTC
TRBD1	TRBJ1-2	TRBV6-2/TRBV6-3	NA	CASSYPPRRGIGGYTF	TGTGCCAGCAGTTACCCGCCCCGCAGGGGGATAGGCGGCTACACCTTC
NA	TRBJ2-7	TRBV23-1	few	CASSQGKGSSYEQYF	TGCGCCAGCAGTCAAGGGAAAGGGAGCTCCTACGAGCAGTACTTC
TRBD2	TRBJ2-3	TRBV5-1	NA	CASSLVVSGRALDTQYF	TGCGCCAGCAGCTTGGTAGTTAGCGGGAGGGCCCTCGATACGCAGTATTTT
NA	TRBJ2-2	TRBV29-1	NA	CSAGTGADTGELFF	TGCAGCGCCGGGACCGGAGCGGACACCGGGGAGCTGTTTTTT
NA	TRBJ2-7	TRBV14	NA	CASSQWQGSYEQYF	TGTGCCAGCAGCCAATGGCAGGGCTCCTACGAGCAGTACTTC
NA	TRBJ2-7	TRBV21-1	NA	CASSKACRYELYEQYF	TGTGCCAGCAGCAAAGCGTGCAGGTATGAGCTCTACGAGCAGTACTTC
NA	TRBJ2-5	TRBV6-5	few	CAARGPDQETQYF	TGTGCCGCCCGGGGGCCAGACCAAGAGACCCAGTACTTC
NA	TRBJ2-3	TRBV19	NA	CASGQGPGSTDTQYF	TGTGCCAGTGGGCAGGGGCCGGGGAGCACAGATACGCAGTATTTT
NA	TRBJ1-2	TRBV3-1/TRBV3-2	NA	CASSQDMVRPGYTF	TGTGCCAGCAGCCAAGATATGGTCCGCCCTGGCTACACCTTC
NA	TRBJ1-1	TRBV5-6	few	CASSSTRALPEAFF	TGTGCCAGCAGCTCCACACGGGCCTTGCCTGAAGCTTTCTTT
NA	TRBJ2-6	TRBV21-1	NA	CASSKGDRDSGANVLTF	TGTGCCAGCAGCAAAGGGGACAGGGACTCTGGGGCCAACGTCCTGACTTTC
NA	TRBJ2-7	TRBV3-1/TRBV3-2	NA	CASSPPTAYEQYF	TGTGCCAGCAGCCCCCCGACAGCCTACGAGCAGTACTTC
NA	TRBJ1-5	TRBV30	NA	CAWSPGDNQPQHF	TGTGCCTGGAGCCCCGGGGACAATCAGCCCCAGCATTTT
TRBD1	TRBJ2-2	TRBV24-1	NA	CATSQRGQGVSTGELFF	TGTGCCACCAGCCAAAGGGGACAGGGGGTCAGTACCGGGGAGCTGTTTTTT
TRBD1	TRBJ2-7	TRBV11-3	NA	CASSPKGTGIYEQYF	TGTGCCAGCAGTCCAAAGGGGACAGGGATATACGAGCAGTACTTC
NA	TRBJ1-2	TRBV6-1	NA	CASSEGRSYGYTF	TGTGCCAGCAGTGAGGGCAGGAGCTATGGCTACACCTTC
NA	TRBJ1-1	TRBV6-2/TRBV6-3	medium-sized	CASSYFHKGREGYTEAFF	TGTGCCAGCAGTTACTTCCACAAGGGTAGGGAAGGTTACACTGAAGCTTTCTTT
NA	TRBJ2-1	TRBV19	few	CASSTQNGVAYNEQFF	TGTGCCAGTAGTACTCAGAACGGGGTCGCATACAATGAGCAGTTCTTC
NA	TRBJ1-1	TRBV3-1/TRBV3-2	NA	CASSQRITGPNTEAFF	TGTGCCAGCAGCCAACGCATCACGGGGCCGAACACTGAAGCTTTCTTT
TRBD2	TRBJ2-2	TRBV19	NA	CASSPIRTSGRASKTGELFF	TGTGCCAGTAGCCCTATTCGGACTAGCGGGAGGGCCTCAAAGACCGGGGAGCTGTTTTTT
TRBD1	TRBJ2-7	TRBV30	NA	CATDYPTGGYEQYF	TGTGCCACCGACTACCCGACAGGGGGCTACGAGCAGTACTTC
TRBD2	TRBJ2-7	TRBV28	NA	CASRLAGGSEQYF	TGTGCCAGCAGGCTAGCGGGAGGGAGCGAGCAGTACTTC
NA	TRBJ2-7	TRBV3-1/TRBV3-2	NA	CASSQSAEQYF	TGTGCCAGCAGCCAGTCAGCCGAGCAGTACTTC
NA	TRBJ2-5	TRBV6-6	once	CASSPRETQYF	TGTGCCAGCAGTCCCCGGGAGACCCAGTACTTC
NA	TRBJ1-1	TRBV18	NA	CASSPPGTHYTEAFF	TGTGCCAGCTCACCACCCGGGACACACTACACTGAAGCTTTCTTT